This TCR beta chain was retrieved from a study of blood T cell repertoires in COVID-19. Study-wide context: Italy, Spain and the United States were the sources of the convalescent and acute COVID-19 samples. PBMCs, B-cell-depleted T cells, or T cells provided the cDNA or gDNA that made up the material.

Source study methods: Estimation of nucleated cell counts relied on the amplification of reference gene primers. The method was immunoSEQ multiplex PCR; TCRdb's version includes in-frame clones alone and lacks a portion of them. The V and J calls and clone size were taken over from that table, and D and trimming were inferred from the DNA. The sample records about 120,000 clones, 65% to 85% being singletons. Trimming took 4 bases from V and 12 from J, leaving 13 bases between them. Germline loops: CDR1 SGHTA, CDR2 FQGNSA. The CDR3 runs 12 residues. The TCR comes from a man in his 70s with acute or convalescent COVID-19. This sequence joins TRBV7-2 and TRBJ1-5; TRBD1 is a possible D gene (5 bases). The sample consisted of peripheral blood. DNA for the CDR3: TGTGCCAGCAGCTCTCCAGGGCAGGGCCAGCATTTT. Protein: CASSSPGQGQHF.